This T cell receptor (beta chain) was recovered during a study of blood T cell repertoires in COVID-19. Study-wide background: Acute-phase and convalescent COVID-19 samples originated in the United States, Italy and Spain. T cells, B-cell-depleted T cells, or PBMCs provided the cDNA or gDNA that served as material.

Authors' processing steps: Researchers report that nucleated cell counts were estimated from reference gene primer amplification. Using immunoSEQ multiplex PCR, the repertoire was profiled, and TCRdb retains in-frame clones only, with some absent. The DNA was the basis for D and trimming; V, J and clone size are from that table. The repertoire holds fewer than 350,000 clones, with around 87% as singletons. There are a few counts of this clone. The sequencing input was peripheral blood. The TCR comes from a woman aged 50 to 60 who had recovered from COVID-19.

The CDR3 here is CASSRTDSYGYTF. The CDR3, as DNA: TGTGCCAGCAGTCGGACAGACTCCTATGGCTACACCTTC. The chain links TRBV6-5 to TRBJ1-2; D possibly corresponds to TRBD1 (6 bases). The CDR3 spans 13 residues. Germline V gene data show CDR1 as MNHEY and CDR2 as SVGAGI. V was trimmed by 5 bases and J by 4 bases, leaving 11 bases between them.